This entry lists 9 T cell receptor beta chains sequenced from one sample in a study of blood T cells in healthy people across ages. The authors ran a second PCR of roughly 6 to 12 cycles using a sample-barcoded 5' primer and a J-beta primer mix. TCRdb passed the 5' RACE reads through MiXCR, listing each CDR3 protein once. The sample includes about 800,000 distinct CDR3 sequences, 20% to 30% seen only once; the top ten take 3% to 4.5%. Separately, the same data were catalogued under a study of T cells of mothers and their children.

Input material: blood. These receptors were collected from a boy under 18 in good health.

This clonotype appeared a few times. The chain is built from TRBV29-1 and TRBJ1-1, with a weak D call TRBD1 (6 bases). CDR1 and CDR2 from the germline V gene are SQVTM and ANQGSEA. This CDR3 has 12 residues. Deletions cut 6 bases from V and 0 bases from J, with 8 bases between. CDR3 DNA sequence: TGCAGCGTAACAGGGTTGAACACTGAAGCTTTCTTT. This codes for CSVTGLNTEAFF.

The chain couples TRBV20-1 to TRBJ2-5, with TRBD2 matching 11 bases. The germline V gene encodes CDR1 DFQATT and CDR2 SNEGSKA (reference sequence). The CDR3 length is 15 residues. With 1 base clipped from V and 1 base from J, the junction kept 2 bases outside the gene matches. The CDR3 coding sequence is TGCAGTGCTAGAGCTGGGACTAGCGGCCAAGAGACCCAGTACTTC. This translates into CSARAGTSGQETQYF.

This clonotype was recorded a few times. The chain couples TRBV12-3 or TRBV12-4 to TRBJ1-2; D is perhaps TRBD1 (6 bases). Trimming took off 2 bases at V and 13 bases at J, with 20 bases between the two ends. This CDR3 is 14 amino acids long. The chain's CDR3 is CASSLNREVGDCTF. Written as DNA, the CDR3 is TGTGCCAGCAGTTTAAACAGGGAAGTAGGTGACTGCACCTTC.

This clonotype was counted at least ten times. The rearrangement uses TRBV29-1 and TRBJ2-1, with TRBD1 as a possible D gene (7 bases). Looked up from germline, CDR1 is SQVTM and CDR2 is ANQGSEA. Trimming removed 4 bases from V and 1 base from J, with 20 bases in between. This CDR3 spans 17 amino acids. CDR3 DNA sequence: TGCAGCGTTGGGGGGACAGAAGATGCGGGGTCCTACAATGAGCAGTTCTTC. This sequence encodes CSVGGTEDAGSYNEQFF.

The chain uses TRBV9 and TRBJ2-1; D tentatively reads TRBD1 or TRBD2 (5 bases each). Germline V gives CDR1 SGDLS, CDR2 YYNGEE. CDR3 size: 15 residues. The germline V and J ends were trimmed by 3 bases and 3 bases, with 13 bases remaining between them. The CDR3 coding sequence is TGTGCCAGCAGCGGACAGCCCGAGGGCTACAATGAGCAGTTCTTC. This codes for CASSGQPEGYNEQFF.

DNA of the CDR3: TGCGCCAGCAGCTTGGTGCAGCAGAGTGAGGAGACCCAGTACTTC. This sequence encodes CASSLVQQSEETQYF. The rearrangement joins TRBV5-1 to TRBJ2-5; D is uncertain. Germline lookup yields CDR1 SGHRS and CDR2 YFSETQ. Trimming pared 0 bases from V and 5 bases from J, leaving 14 bases between. The CDR3 is 15 amino acids.

This clonotype was seen at least ten times. This chain links TRBV11-2 with TRBJ1-2; D call uncertain. V was cut by 5 bases and J by 2 bases, with 3 bases left in between. Germline assignment: CDR1 SGHAT and CDR2 FQNNGV. This CDR3 is 11 amino acids long. The CDR3 bases are TGTGCCAGCAGCGGCAACTATGGCTACACCTTC. Translating it yields CASSGNYGYTF.

The chain combines TRBV27 with TRBJ2-3; TRBD2 matches at 8 bases. CDR1 and CDR2 from the germline V gene are MNHEY and SMNVEV (reference sequence). CDR3 length equals 16 residues. V lost 4 bases to trimming and J lost 2 bases; unmatched junction nucleotides: 8. CDR3 protein: CASSSISGGFTDTQYF. In DNA form, the CDR3 reads TGTGCCAGCAGTTCCATAAGCGGGGGCTTCACAGATACGCAGTATTTT.

This clonotype has a handful of counts. V and J are TRBV6-4 and TRBJ1-6; D is unresolved. The CDR3 consists of 15 residues. From germline, CDR1 is MRHNA and CDR2 SNTAGT. V lost 11 bases and J 8 bases, leaving 22 bases between the germline ends. In nucleotides, the CDR3 is TGTGCCCCTCCCGGCGGGGAGCTTTTGGATTCACCCCTCCACTTT. This gives the protein CAPPGGELLDSPLHF.